This T cell receptor beta chain was captured in a study of identical twins. V lost 4 bases to trimming and J lost 5 bases; unmatched junction nucleotides: 9. The germline V gene encodes CDR1 MDHEN and CDR2 SYDVKM. CDR3 size: 15 residues. As for this clonotype: What it recognizes is unknown.

TCRdb reprocessed the 5' RACE reads via MiXCR and lists one record per CDR3 protein. The sample lists approximately 600,000 distinct CDR3 sequences; under 8.5% were seen once. Study-level points and caveats: Out-of-frame beta sequences exhibited a weaker degree of excess twin sharing.

Healthy Caucasians alone served as donors. The same specimen was also included in a second study, on yellow fever vaccine responses in identical twins.

The sequence was collected from a woman between 18 and 29 years old in good health. V gene TRBV28 combines with J gene TRBJ2-5; 8 bases fit TRBD1. Sequenced sample: PBMCs. CDR3 in DNA: TGTGCCAGCAGTTCATCAGGGGGCAGGCTTGAGACCCAGTACTTC. Residues: CASSSSGGRLETQYF.